The text below deals with one T cell receptor (beta chain). Its antigen is unidentified. The data derive from a study of CD8 T cells in ankylosing spondylitis. Findings and limits, study-wide: What appeared characteristic of ankylosing spondylitis blood was a TCR beta motif of seven to nine highly homologous variants. Significantly higher representation of disease-linked clones was reported for matched ankylosing spondylitis synovial fluid.

TCRdb reprocessed the 5' RACE reads with MiXCR, giving one entry per CDR3 protein. The sample contains approximately 100,000 distinct CDR3 sequences, almost 8.5% of which appear only once. Sequencing input: blood, either unsorted or a sorted T cell fraction (not recorded which). The origin of this receptor is a male donor with ankylosing spondylitis or in good health (not recorded which).

DNA for the CDR3: TGCGCCAGCAGTTCCGGGACAGGGACCAACAATGAGCAGTTCTTC. This gives the protein CASSSGTGTNNEQFF. J is TRBJ2-1 and V is TRBV1; TRBD1 was called by the table and not checked on the DNA. TRBV1 is a known pseudogene. The CDR3 extends over 15 amino acids.